Listed here is a single T cell receptor (beta chain). Its specificity is not known. DNA at approximately 200 ng, about 30,000 T cell genomes, went into sorted-subset replicate PCRs. Authors' processing steps: ImmunoSEQ gave junction-only sequences without quality scores, so filtering differed. Sequencing was performed with immunoSEQ multiplex PCR; in TCRdb, only in-frame clones are kept and a portion is missing. That table is the source of V, J and clone size, and D and trimming were worked out from the DNA. This table holds 2 million to 3 million clones, 90% to 95% found once. Germline V gene lookup returns CDR1 SGHRS and CDR2 YFSETQ. The CDR3 is 14 residues long. Trimming took 3 bases from V and 9 from J; bases not matched to a gene: 4. This sample is drawn from a study of shared clonotypes between healthy human individuals. Study-wide findings and caveats: Among a handful of donors, approximately 5% of naive CD4 clonotypes were found in common.

V gene TRBV5-1 combines with J gene TRBJ2-4; the match to TRBD1 covers 12 bases. Sequences were obtained from naive CD4+ T cells from PBMCs. Documented subset: CD45RA+ positively selected. The source is a man aged 18-30 years in good health. Some clones in this sample may be carry-over from other donors' samples. The CDR3 reads CASSWGQGASIQYF. For the CDR3, the DNA is TGCGCCAGCAGCTGGGGACAGGGGGCTAGCATTCAGTACTTC.